A selection of T cell receptor beta chains follows, all from one sample in a study of molecular identifiers for immune sequencing clone quantification. A single record per CDR3 protein comes from TCRdb applying MiXCR to the PCR reads. The sample gives nearly 650,000 distinct CDR3 sequences, about 25% of which show up once; 0.78% is in the top ten. Sequencing was carried out using naive CD8+ T cells from blood, with Jurkat cell RNA spiked in. All receptors come from a human donor in good health. Some libraries in this study had Jurkat cell RNA spiked in. Both conserved end residues are part of each CDR3. The D gene is left open where the match is weak. Only some rows state a clone size, as once, few, many or a class for expanded clones.

d_call | j_call | v_call | clone_size | cdr3_nt | cdr3_aa
. | TRBJ1-3 | TRBV4-3 | . | TGCGCCAGCAGCCAAGATGGGATCTCTGGAAACACCATATATTTT | CASSQDGISGNTIYF
. | TRBJ1-5 | TRBV27 | . | TGTGCCAGCAGTTTCAGGGTGAATCAGCCCCAGCATTTT | CASSFRVNQPQHF
. | TRBJ2-4 | TRBV13 | many | TGTGCCAGCAGCTTCCGGGAGAGCCATCTTTTAGCCAAAAACATTCAGTACTTC | CASSFRESHLLAKNIQYF
TRBD1 | TRBJ2-1 | TRBV6-2/TRBV6-3 | few | TGTGCCAGCAGTTACGAACCGGGACAGGGTTACAATGAGCAGTTCTTC | CASSYEPGQGYNEQFF
. | TRBJ1-4 | TRBV12-3/TRBV12-4 | . | TGTGCCAGCAGCCGCAGACGGGATCCAGCTAATGAAAAACTGTTTTTT | CASSRRRDPANEKLFF
TRBD1 | TRBJ2-7 | TRBV4-1 | . | TGCGCCAGCAGCTTCCGGGACAGCGGATCTTGGGAGCAGTACTTC | CASSFRDSGSWEQYF
. | TRBJ1-1 | TRBV20-1 | once | TGCAGTGCTAGAAATCCGGGACACTCGCCCCAAATGAGCACTGAAGCTTTCTTT | CSARNPGHSPQMSTEAFF
. | TRBJ1-1 | TRBV9 | . | TGTGCCAGCAGCCCAAGCCACTTCGGGATGGGTACTGAAGCTTTCTTT | CASSPSHFGMGTEAFF
. | TRBJ2-3 | TRBV3-1 | many | TGTGCCAGCAGCCAACCGGGAGTCGTAGATACGCAGTATTTT | CASSQPGVVDTQYF
. | TRBJ1-2 | TRBV6-6 | . | TGTGCCAGCAGTTACACGACTGGCGACGGTTTATACACCTTC | CASSYTTGDGLYTF
TRBD2 | TRBJ2-7 | TRBV7-2 | many | TGTGCCAGCACCGGGGGGGGCCTTGACGAGCAGTACTTC | CASTGGGLDEQYF
. | TRBJ1-1 | TRBV12-3/TRBV12-4 | many | TGTGCCAGCGGAATTACAGGGAACACTGAAGCTTTCTTT | CASGITGNTEAFF
. | TRBJ2-2 | TRBV19 | few | TGTGCCAGTAGTATTGCCGTGTGGAAAACGAACACCGGGGAGCTGTTTTTT | CASSIAVWKTNTGELFF
. | TRBJ1-1 | TRBV10-3 | many | TGTGCCATCAGTGAGTCGACTGCAGGGAGAAACACTGAAGCTTTCTTT | CAISESTAGRNTEAFF
. | TRBJ2-7 | TRBV7-2 | few | TGTGCCAGCAGCTCTTTCAGGGCCTACGAGCAGTACTTC | CASSSFRAYEQYF
. | TRBJ2-2 | TRBV9 | . | TGTGCCAGCAGCGTAGATTTGAACACCGGGGAGCTGTTTTTT | CASSVDLNTGELFF
TRBD1 | TRBJ1-2 | TRBV2 | . | TGTGCCAGCAGTGAGGGACAGGGTATGGATGGCTACACCTTC | CASSEGQGMDGYTF
. | TRBJ2-3 | TRBV6-1 | few | TGTGCCAGCAGGGCCTGGGGGAATCATCCCACAGATACGCAGTATTTT | CASRAWGNHPTDTQYF
TRBD1 | TRBJ1-5 | TRBV12-3/TRBV12-4 | many | TGTGCCAGCAGTGCGCCGGGACAGGGGTCTCAGCCCCAGCATTTT | CASSAPGQGSQPQHF
. | TRBJ2-3 | TRBV7-8 | . | TGTGCCAGCGGCTTAGGCTCTTGGACAGTCGCAGATACGCAGTATTTT | CASGLGSWTVADTQYF